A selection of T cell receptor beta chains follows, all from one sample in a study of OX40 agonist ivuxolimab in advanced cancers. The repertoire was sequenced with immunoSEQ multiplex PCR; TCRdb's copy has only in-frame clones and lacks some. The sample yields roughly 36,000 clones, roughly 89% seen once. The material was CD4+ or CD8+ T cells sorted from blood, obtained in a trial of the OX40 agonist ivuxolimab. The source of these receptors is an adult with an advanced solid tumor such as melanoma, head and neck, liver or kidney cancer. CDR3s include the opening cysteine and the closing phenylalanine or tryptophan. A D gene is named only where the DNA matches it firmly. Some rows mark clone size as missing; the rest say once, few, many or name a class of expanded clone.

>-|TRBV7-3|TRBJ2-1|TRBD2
TGTGCCAGCAGCGAAGGCGCGGGAGTGGTTAATGAGCAGTTCTTC
CASSEGAGVVNEQFF
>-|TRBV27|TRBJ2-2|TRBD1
TGTGCCAGCAACTTGGGTGTAAGACAGGGGATGACCGGGGAGCTGTTTTTT
CASNLGVRQGMTGELFF
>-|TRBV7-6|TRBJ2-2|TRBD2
TGTGCCAGCAGCGTTAGCGGGTCGAACACCGGGGAGCTGTTTTTT
CASSVSGSNTGELFF
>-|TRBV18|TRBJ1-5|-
TGTGCCAGCTCACCAAGCCTGAATCAGCCCCAGCATTTT
CASSPSLNQPQHF
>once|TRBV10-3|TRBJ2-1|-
TGTGCCATCATGGAGAGGGGTCAGAGTGAGCAGTTCTTC
CAIMERGQSEQFF
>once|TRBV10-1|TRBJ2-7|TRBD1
TGCGCCAGCAGCCGGGACAGGGCTGGAGAGCAGTACTTC
CASSRDRAGEQYF
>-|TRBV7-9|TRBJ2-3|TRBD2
TGTGCCAGCAGCCCCCCGGGACTAGCTGGGACAGATACGCAGTATTTT
CASSPPGLAGTDTQYF
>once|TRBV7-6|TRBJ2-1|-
TGTGCCAGCAGCGAAGGACAGGAGGGTAATGAGCAGTTCTTC
CASSEGQEGNEQFF
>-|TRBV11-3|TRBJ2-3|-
TGTGCCAGCAGCTCCGACAGAAACACAGATACGCAGTATTTT
CASSSDRNTDTQYF
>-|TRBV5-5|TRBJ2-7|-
TGTGCCAGCAGCTTGTCTGCGGAGGGGTACGAGCAGTACTTC
CASSLSAEGYEQYF
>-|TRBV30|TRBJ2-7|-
TGTGCCTGGAGTGTACACTACGAGCAGTACTTC
CAWSVHYEQYF
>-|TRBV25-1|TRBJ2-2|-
TGTGCCAGCAGGGGCGCCGGGGAGCTGTTTTTT
CASRGAGELFF
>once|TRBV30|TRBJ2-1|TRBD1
TGTGCCTGGAGTTCCGGGACAGGGGGGGAGCAGTTCTTC
CAWSSGTGGEQFF
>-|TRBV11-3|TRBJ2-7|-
TGTGCCAGCAGCTTTGCCAGTGACGACGAGCAGTACTTC
CASSFASDDEQYF
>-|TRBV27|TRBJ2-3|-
TGTGCCAGCAGCCCCCGTAAGGCGGCCGGCACAGATACGCAGTATTTT
CASSPRKAAGTDTQYF
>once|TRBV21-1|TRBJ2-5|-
TGTGCCAGCAGCAAAAAGCGGGAGGGCCAGGAGACCCAGTACTTC
CASSKKREGQETQYF
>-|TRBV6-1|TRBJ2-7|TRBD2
TGTGCCAGCAGCCCCACGAGCGGGAGGGGTGAGCAGTACTTC
CASSPTSGRGEQYF
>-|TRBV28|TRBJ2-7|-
TGTGCCAGCAGTCGCTACTTCGAGCAGTACTTC
CASSRYFEQYF
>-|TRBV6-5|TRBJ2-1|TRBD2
TGTGCCAGCAGTTATCCGGGACTAGCGGGAAATGAGCAGTTCTTC
CASSYPGLAGNEQFF
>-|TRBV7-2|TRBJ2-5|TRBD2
TGTGCCAGCACCCAAATAGCGGGGGGTGCAGAGACCCAGTACTTC
CASTQIAGGAETQYF
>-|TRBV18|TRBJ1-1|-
TGTGCCAGCTCACCGGGGGGCCCGGGCACTGAAGCTTTCTTT
CASSPGGPGTEAFF
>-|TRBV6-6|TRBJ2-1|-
TGTGCCAGCAGTTACTCAGTTCCCCTCAATGAGCAGTTCTTC
CASSYSVPLNEQFF
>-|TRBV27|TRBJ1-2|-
TGTGCCAGCACCGGGGGAGCGGGTGACGGCTACACCTTC
CASTGGAGDGYTF
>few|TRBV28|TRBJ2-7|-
TGTGCCAGCAGTTTGGGCAGCTTAGCGGACTATGCATTCTACGAGCAGTACTTC
CASSLGSLADYAFYEQYF
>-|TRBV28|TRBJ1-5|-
TGTGCCATTGCTTTGGACGGGGATTGGCAGCCCCAGCATTTT
CAIALDGDWQPQHF
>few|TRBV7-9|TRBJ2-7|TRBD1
TGTGCCAGCAGCGCGGGACAGGGTAACGAGCAGTACTTC
CASSAGQGNEQYF
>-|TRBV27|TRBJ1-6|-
TGTGCCAGCACCCCGTGGGGGCGCTATAATTCACCCCTCCACTTT
CASTPWGRYNSPLHF
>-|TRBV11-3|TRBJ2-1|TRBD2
TGTGCCAGCAGCCAACTCGGGACTAGCGGGAGCAATGAGCAGTTCTTC
CASSQLGTSGSNEQFF
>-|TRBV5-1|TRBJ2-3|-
TGCGCCAGCAGCTTGGGGGACGGAGAACTTAATACGCAGTATTTT
CASSLGDGELNTQYF
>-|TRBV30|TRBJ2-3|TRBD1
TGTGCAACTGACAGGGGGCAGACAGATACGCAGTATTTT
CATDRGQTDTQYF
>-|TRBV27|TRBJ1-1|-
TGTGCCAGCAGTCAGGCCTGGACGGGAAACACTGAAGCTTTCTTT
CASSQAWTGNTEAFF
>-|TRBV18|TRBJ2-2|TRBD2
TGTGCCAGCTCACCGGCTAGCGGGACGTTCGGGGAGCTGTTTTTT
CASSPASGTFGELFF
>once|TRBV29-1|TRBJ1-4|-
TGCAGCGCAGACAAGGGAAATGAAAAACTGTTTTTT
CSADKGNEKLFF
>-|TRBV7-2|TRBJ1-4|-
TGTGCCAGCAGCTCACCGACAGGAAATGAAAAACTGTTTTTT
CASSSPTGNEKLFF
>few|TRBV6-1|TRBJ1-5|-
TGTGCCAGCGGCACCCTGATGGGGCAGCCCCAGCATTTT
CASGTLMGQPQHF
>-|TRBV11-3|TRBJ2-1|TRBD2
TGTGCCAGCAGCGCCCAAACTAGCGGGGGTTACAATGAGCAGTTCTTC
CASSAQTSGGYNEQFF
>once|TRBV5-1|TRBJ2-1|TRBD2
TGCGCCAGCAGCTTGGAGGTAGCGGGAGCGCATGAGCAGTTCTTC
CASSLEVAGAHEQFF
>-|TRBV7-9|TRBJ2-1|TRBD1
TGTGCCAGCAGCTCCCGGACAGGGTATCGCAATGAGCAGTTCTTC
CASSSRTGYRNEQFF
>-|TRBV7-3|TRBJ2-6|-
TGTGCCAGCAGCCCGGGGACGGGTGGGGCCAACGTCCTGACTTTC
CASSPGTGGANVLTF